This TCR beta chain was sequenced for a study of T cell responses to AZD1222 COVID-19 vaccine. Whole-study findings and limits: Unmutated variant regions are reportedly targeted by nearly half of spike-specific TCRs. Spike-specific TCR breadth and depth both grew after two AZD1222 doses. Repertoire samples came only from after the peak T cell response. A mostly white British donor set with more females was recruited, and clonal diversity was possibly underestimated.

Worth noting for this clone: Its antigen is undetermined.

Some clones are missing from TCRdb's copy, which holds only in-frame ones; the method was immunoSEQ multiplex PCR. Counted here are 120,000 or so clones, approximately 84% occurring once; the ten biggest clones make up 9.8%. The input for sequencing was peripheral blood, taken on day 0 of AZD1222 vaccination. The clonotype was recovered from an adult in good health.

CDR3 in DNA: TGTGCCAGCAGCCAAGTCCAGACGGACATACATTTT. Its translation: CASSQVQTDIHF. J is TRBJ1-5 and V is TRBV3-1 (or the pseudogene TRBV3-2), with TRBD1 as a possible D gene (5 bases). V gave up 1 base and J gave up 16 bases, with 14 bases separating them. This CDR3 contains 12 residues. Germline V gene sequence: CDR1 LGHDT, CDR2 YNNKEL (reference sequence).